This passage covers 7 T cell receptor beta chains from one sample sequenced in a study of brain metastases from non-small cell lung cancer. The assay was immunoSEQ multiplex PCR, and TCRdb's table has in-frame clones only and misses some. Counted here are over a thousand clones, 80% to 90% occurring once; the ten biggest clones make up approximately 7.1%. Sequencing was carried out using tumor-adjacent normal tissue. Receptors originate from a donor at least 40 years old with non-small cell lung cancer.

This rearrangement joins TRBV15 to TRBJ1-4; TRBD1 is a possible D gene (5 bases). Germline V gene lookup returns CDR1 LNHNV and CDR2 YYDKDF (reference sequence). CDR3 length: 15 amino acids. With 0 bases removed from V and 8 bases from J, the gap between germline ends came to 13 bases. Here the CDR3 reads CATSREVGTAEKLFF. CDR3 DNA: TGTGCCACCAGCAGAGAAGTTGGGACGGCCGAAAAACTGTTTTTT.

The chain uses TRBV6-1 and TRBJ2-3; TRBD2 agrees at 9 bases. The germline gives CDR1 MNHNS, CDR2 SASEGT. The V segment lost 0 bases and the J segment 6 bases; nucleotides outside the gene matches: 4. CDR3 length: 15 residues. CDR3: CASSEAAGLADTQYF. Written as DNA, the CDR3 is TGTGCCAGCAGTGAAGCGGCAGGACTAGCGGATACGCAGTATTTT.

This chain joins TRBV5-4 and TRBJ2-1; weak D call: TRBD2 (5 bases). CDR3 length equals 15 residues. V lost 2 bases and J 5 bases, leaving 14 bases between the germline ends. Germline V gives CDR1 SGHNT, CDR2 YYREEE (reference sequence). The CDR3 DNA reads as TGTGCCAGCAGCTTTAAGGAGGTCACTAACAATGAGCAGTTCTTC. This codes for CASSFKEVTNNEQFF.

The chain is built from TRBV4-2 and TRBJ2-5, with 11 bases that match TRBD2. The trim removed 3 bases at V and 5 bases at J, leaving 8 bases unmatched. This CDR3 has 16 amino acids. The germline V gene encodes CDR1 LGHNA and CDR2 YNFKEQ. The CDR3 coding sequence is TGTGCCAGCAGCCAGGGGGTAGCGGGGGGGCTGGAGACCCAGTACTTC. This codes for CASSQGVAGGLETQYF.

The gene calls are TRBV13 and TRBJ1-5; perhaps TRBD1 as D (6 bases). The CDR3 has 15 residues. Germline V gene lookup returns CDR1 PRHDT and CDR2 FYEKMQ (reference sequence). V was shortened by 2 bases and J by 1 base, with 9 bases between the two germline ends. CDR3 in amino acids: CASSLQGLSNQPQHF. CDR3 nucleotides: TGTGCCAGCAGCTTACAGGGGCTAAGCAATCAGCCCCAGCATTTT.

J is TRBJ1-3 and V is TRBV10-3, with unresolved D. Germline-derived CDR1 and CDR2 are ENHRY and SYGVKD. The CDR3 covers 14 residues. Trimming removed 3 bases at V and 3 bases at J, with 9 bases between. As DNA, the CDR3 is TGTGCCATCAGTGAACCGTCTCTTGGAAACACCATATATTTT. It translates to CAISEPSLGNTIYF.

This sequence joins TRBV12-5 and TRBJ2-1; TRBD2 matches at 11 bases. Trimming cost V 6 bases and J 7 bases; bases outside gene matches: 11. This CDR3 is 16 amino acids long. Looked up from germline, CDR1 is LGHNT and CDR2 is FRNRAP. CDR3 coding DNA: TGTGCTAGTGGACCCGGTAGCGGGGGGGCAGATAATGAGCAGTTCTTC. Amino acid sequence: CASGPGSGGADNEQFF.